The 27 T cell receptor beta chains given below trace back to one sample, sequenced in a study of T cell clonality in common variable immunodeficiency. Generated by immunoSEQ multiplex PCR, the TCRdb table keeps only in-frame clones and is missing some. Captured here are about 40,000 clones, none seen once; the top ten comprise roughly 3.4%. Sample: peripheral blood mononuclear cells. The source is a person between 18 and 70 years old in good health.

This clone was detected ten times or more. The read halts 3 residues ahead of the CDR3 end, with the missing end drawn from the germline J gene. The chain couples TRBV7-8 to TRBJ2-3, with a tentative D call TRBD2 (6 bases). Trimming pared 0 bases from V and 8 bases from J, leaving 6 bases between. The germline V gene encodes CDR1 SGHVS and CDR2 FQNEAQ. The CDR3 is made up of 12 amino acids. CDR3 in amino acids: CASSLAGGTQYF. CDR3 DNA, as far as it was read: TGTGCCAGCAGCTTAGCGGGGGGTACG.

This clone was counted many times. The read terminates 3 residues before the CDR3 end, so the remaining end is supplied by the germline J gene. This chain joins TRBV20-1 and TRBJ2-3; the D is unclear. This CDR3 has 15 amino acids. The V gene lost 1 base and the J gene lost 2 bases, with 13 bases spanning the gap. CDR1 is DFQATT and CDR2 is SNEGSKA in the germline V gene (reference sequence). The CDR3 here is CSARVPHAYTDTQYF. Partial CDR3 DNA: TGCAGTGCTAGAGTTCCACACGCTTACACAGATACG.

This clone was detected many times. The read ends 3 residues early relative to the CDR3; the germline J gene fills the gap. This rearrangement joins TRBV5-1 to TRBJ2-3; possibly TRBD2 for D (5 bases). CDR1 is SGHRS, CDR2 YFSETQ, per germline. The CDR3 runs 16 residues. The CDR3 loop is CASSLGALSRGETQYF. The CDR3 bases that were read are TGCGCCAGCAGCTTGGGCGCCCTTTCTCGGGGAGAGACG.

This clone occurred many times. Coverage ceases 3 residues before the CDR3 finishes, and the germline J gene fills in the end. This chain uses TRBV24-1 with TRBJ2-3; TRBD2 matches at 11 bases. Germline V CDR1 and CDR2: KGHDR, SFDVKD. J lost 4 bases, V lost 3 bases, and 8 bases had no gene match. CDR3 length: 17 residues. CDR3 sequence: CATSDVYLAGGPDTQYF. The sequenced CDR3 bases are TGTGCCACCAGTGATGTTTATCTAGCGGGAGGACCAGATACG.

This clone was found many times. The CDR3 end is not reached by the read, which stops 3 residues before it; the germline J gene fills it in. This chain connects TRBV7-9 to TRBJ2-5, with 9 bases aligning to TRBD1. Germline CDR1 SEHNR, CDR2 FQNEAQ (reference sequence). The CDR3 sequence is 14 residues long. Losses at the gene ends were 4 bases for V and 5 bases for J; bases not matched to a gene: 5. CDR3 protein: CASSWGQGGETQYF. Incomplete CDR3 DNA: TGTGCCAGCAGCTGGGGACAGGGCGGGGAGACC.

This clone appeared many times. The read ends 3 residues before the CDR3 terminus; that terminus is restored from the germline J gene. The chain carries TRBV30 and TRBJ2-5; TRBD1 might be the D (5 bases). From germline, CDR1 is GTSNPN and CDR2 SVGIG (reference sequence). There are 13 residues in the CDR3. V was pared by 2 bases and J by 1 base, with 8 bases between. CDR3 region: CAWSRGVQETQYF. Partial CDR3 DNA: TGTGCCTGGAGTAGGGGCGTCCAAGAGACC.

This clone has ten or more counts. The read terminates 3 residues before the CDR3 end, so the remaining end is supplied by the germline J gene. The V call is TRBV30, the J call TRBJ1-4; weak D call: TRBD1 (6 bases). Trimming stripped 5 bases from V and 8 bases from J, with 18 bases between. This CDR3 spans 14 amino acids. Germline V gene data show CDR1 as GTSNPN and CDR2 as SVGIG (reference sequence). The covered CDR3 bases are TGTGCCTGGGGACAGATTCGGGTCGGGGAAAAA. Translation: CAWGQIRVGEK. The entire CDR3 protein reads CAWGQIRVGEKLFF.

In its sample, this clone was seen many times. The CDR3 end lies 3 residues beyond the end of the read and is filled in from the germline J gene. V is TRBV4-1 and J is TRBJ2-5; 10 bases are shared with TRBD2. The J segment lost 5 bases and the V segment lost 2 bases, leaving 8 bases of the junction unmatched. This CDR3 is built from 16 residues. From germline, CDR1 is MGHRA and CDR2 YSYEKL. The CDR3 sequence is CASSQNLAGGEETQYF. Partial CDR3 DNA: TGCGCCAGCAGCCAAAACTTAGCGGGAGGCGAGGAGACC.

This clone was detected a few times. The read comes to an end 3 residues before the CDR3 does, leaving the germline J gene to fill in the end. This sequence joins TRBV19 and TRBJ2-5; 7 positions agree with TRBD1. CDR3 length: 17 residues. Germline lookup yields CDR1 LNHDA and CDR2 SQIVND (reference sequence). Germline trimming cut 1 base from V and 6 bases from J; bases unmatched to any gene: 14. The CDR3 protein is CASSIGRGRKEMKTQYF. The covered CDR3 bases are TGTGCCAGTAGTATAGGAAGGGGGCGGAAGGAGATGAAGACC.

Of note for this clone: Read coverage stops 3 residues before the CDR3 terminus; the germline J gene supplies the remainder. The gene calls are TRBV19 and TRBJ1-2; TRBD1 is a possible D gene (5 bases). V gave up 3 bases and J gave up 1 base, with 6 bases separating them. The CDR3 covers 13 residues. CDR1 and CDR2 (germline): LNHDA, SQIVND (reference sequence). The CDR3 is CASSIGGNYGYTF. The sequenced part of the CDR3 DNA is TGTGCCAGTAGTATCGGGGGTAACTATGGC.

Many counts were recorded for this clone. Read coverage stops 3 residues before the CDR3 terminus; the germline J gene supplies the remainder. This chain joins TRBV20-1 and TRBJ1-1; 9 bases match TRBD1. The CDR3 is 14 amino acids. The V gene end was trimmed by 1 base and the J gene end by 5 bases; junction bases not matched to a gene: 5. Germline CDR1 reads DFQATT; CDR2 reads SNEGSKA (reference sequence). The sequenced part of the CDR3 DNA is TGCAGTGCTAGAGCGCCACAGGGGGCGACTGAA. Translating gives CSARAPQGATE. In full, the CDR3 is CSARAPQGATEAFF.

In this sample, this clone turned up many times. The CDR3 end lies 3 residues beyond the end of the read and is filled in from the germline J gene. The rearrangement links TRBV9 to TRBJ2-2; weak D call: TRBD2 (5 bases). Germline V gives CDR1 SGDLS, CDR2 YYNGEE. This CDR3 comprises 17 residues. Deletions cut 0 bases from V and 5 bases from J, with 17 bases between. This chain's CDR3 is CASSVGRGGRRTGELFF. The sequenced part of the CDR3 DNA is TGTGCCAGCAGCGTAGGTCGGGGTGGGCGTCGGACCGGGGAG.

This clone was seen ten or more times. Coverage ceases 3 residues before the CDR3 finishes, and the germline J gene fills in the end. The chain employs TRBV23-1 and TRBJ2-7, with 8 bases matching TRBD1. TRBV23-1 is an ORF; its function is uncertain. The CDR3 loop spans 17 amino acids. Losses at the gene ends were 0 bases for V and 2 bases for J; bases not matched to a gene: 9. The sequenced part of the CDR3 DNA is TGCGCCAGCAGTCAATCACCAGGGGGCCCTTCCCCCTACGAG. Encoded protein: CASSQSPGGPSPYE. The whole CDR3 sequence is CASSQSPGGPSPYEQYF.

This clone has just a few counts. The read stops 3 residues short of the end of the CDR3; the missing end is completed from the germline J gene. J is TRBJ2-2 and V is TRBV7-9, with TRBD1 as a possible D gene (5 bases). Germline CDR1 is SEHNR and CDR2 is FQNEAQ (reference sequence). This CDR3 spans 15 amino acids. The CDR3 sequence is CASSLLGSGANVLFF. CDR3 bases read: TGTGCCAGCAGCTTATTGGGGTCTGGGGCCAACGTG.

This clone was counted many times. The read terminates 3 residues ahead of where the CDR3 ends, so the germline J gene completes it. The chain couples TRBV20-1 to TRBJ2-3; 7 bases align to TRBD2. Per the germline V gene, CDR1 is DFQATT and CDR2 is SNEGSKA (reference sequence). With V trimmed by 3 bases and J by 6 bases, 6 bases remained unmatched. The CDR3 loop spans 13 amino acids. CDR3 protein: CSARSGRADTQYF. The CDR3 DNA, read in part, is TGCAGTGCTAGGTCAGGGAGGGCGGATACG.

This clone was counted many times. The CDR3 sequence is CSVPGRGSSEKLFF. The DNA read from the CDR3 is TGCAGTGTGCCGGGGAGGGGGAGTAGTGAAAAG. The chain joins TRBV20-1 to TRBJ2-2; a possible D gene is TRBD2 (7 bases). The read ends 3 residues before the CDR3 terminus; that terminus is restored from the germline J gene. The CDR3 is 14 amino acids. Per the germline V gene, CDR1 is DFQATT and CDR2 is SNEGSKA (reference sequence).

This clone was counted between two and nine times. The read ends 3 residues before the CDR3 terminus; that terminus is restored from the germline J gene. This rearrangement joins TRBV11-1 to TRBJ2-4, with D tentatively TRBD1 (6 bases). The CDR3 sequence is 14 residues long. Germline CDR1 is SGHAT and CDR2 is FQDESV (reference sequence). Trimming pared 4 bases from V and 1 base from J, leaving 8 bases between. The CDR3 sequence is CASSSGQAKNIQYF. The sequenced part of the CDR3 DNA is TGTGCCAGCAGCTCCGGACAGGCCAAAAACATT.

This clone was recorded many times. The read terminates 3 residues ahead of where the CDR3 ends, so the germline J gene completes it. The V and J genes are TRBV18 and TRBJ2-2; 11 nucleotides match TRBD2. Germline values: CDR1 KGHSH, CDR2 LQKENI. The CDR3 is 17 amino acids. Trimming removed 3 bases from V and 6 bases from J; junction bases left unmatched: 9. The covered CDR3 bases are TGTGCCAGCTCACCCCCGACTAGCGGGAAGGTTTCCGGGGAG. This codes for CASSPPTSGKVSGE. The entire CDR3 is CASSPPTSGKVSGELFF.

The sample holds many counts of this clone. The read ends 3 residues shy of where the CDR3 ends; the end is completed using the germline J gene. The chain combines TRBV29-1 with TRBJ2-1; 7 positions agree with TRBD1. The CDR3 loop spans 16 amino acids. In germline, CDR1 is SQVTM, CDR2 ANQGSEA. The junction had 15 bases not matched to a gene; V was cut back by 5 bases and J by 5 bases. The CDR3 region is CSVKRDSIAPNNEQFF. The part of the CDR3 DNA that was read is TGCAGCGTTAAAAGGGACAGCATAGCTCCTAACAATGAG.

This clone was picked up many times. The CDR3 end falls 3 residues outside the read, so it is completed with the germline J gene. The V call is TRBV4-1, the J call TRBJ2-7; D may be TRBD2 (5 bases). The CDR3 loop spans 14 amino acids. Looked up from germline, CDR1 is MGHRA and CDR2 is YSYEKL. Deletions cut 4 bases from V and 0 bases from J, with 10 bases between. The part of the CDR3 DNA that was read is TGCGCCAGCAGCCTTGGAGCGGTCTCCTACGAG. Its translation is CASSLGAVSYE. The full CDR3 protein is CASSLGAVSYEQYF.

This clone showed up many times. The observed sequence ends 3 residues before the CDR3 terminus, with the missing tail filled in from the germline J gene. The chain recombines TRBV2 with TRBJ2-3; perhaps TRBD2 as D (6 bases). The length of the CDR3 is 13 residues. The V gene lost 7 bases and the J gene lost 6 bases, with 14 bases spanning the gap. Looked up from germline, CDR1 is SNHLY and CDR2 is FYNNEI. This CDR3 is CASTPRGGDTQYF. The DNA read from the CDR3 is TGTGCCAGCACCCCTCGGGGAGGCGATACG. Variable domain in full (rest from reference TRBV2 and TRBJ2-3): EPEVTQTPSHQVTQMGQEVILRCVPISNHLYFYWYRQILGQKVEFLVSFYNNEISEKSEIFDDQFSVERPDGSNFTLKIRSTKLEDSAMYFCASTPRGGDTQYFGPGTRLTVL.

Many counts were recorded for this clone. The CDR3 is cut off 3 residues early in the read; its end comes from the germline J gene. The rearrangement links TRBV7-3 to TRBJ2-5; 14 positions match TRBD2. Germline V CDR1 and CDR2: SGHTA, FQGTGA. The CDR3 has 17 amino acids. J lost 5 bases, V lost 5 bases, and 10 bases had no gene match. CDR3 DNA (partial): TGTGCCAGCAGCCCGACTAGCGGGAGGGCCACTTTGGAGACC. This sequence encodes CASSPTSGRATLET. The whole CDR3 reads CASSPTSGRATLETQYF.

This clone was counted between two and nine times. The CDR3 end is not reached by the read, which stops 3 residues before it; the germline J gene fills it in. The V gene is TRBV19, the J gene TRBJ2-2; 10 bases fit TRBD1. This CDR3 is 14 amino acids long. In germline, CDR1 is LNHDA, CDR2 SQIVND (reference sequence). CDR3 DNA (partial): TGTGCCAGTCACAGGGGGACAGGGGAAGAAAAG. It codes for CASHRGTGEEK. The entire CDR3 is CASHRGTGEEKLFF. The full variable domain, rest sourced from reference TRBV19 and TRBJ2-2, is DGGITQSPKYLFRKEGQNVTLSCEQNLNHDAMYWYRQDPGQGLRLIYYSQIVNDFQKGDIAEGYSVSREKKESFPLTVTSAQKNPTAFYLCASHRGTGEEKLFFGEGSRLTVL.

The table lists this clone with a few counts. The read is 3 residues too short to cover the CDR3 end, so that end is filled in from the germline J gene. This chain uses TRBV7-8 with TRBJ2-1; no clear D. Per the germline V gene, CDR1 is SGHVS and CDR2 is FQNEAQ. This CDR3 has 14 residues. V was trimmed by 5 bases and J by 7 bases, leaving 15 bases between them. Incomplete CDR3 DNA: TGTGCCAGCAGCGTAAGGCCGGCCGGGAATGAG. It encodes CASSVRPAGNE. The whole CDR3 protein is CASSVRPAGNEQFF. The variable domain in full, completed from reference TRBV7-8 and TRBJ2-1, reads GAGVSQSPRYKVAKRGQDVALRCDPISGHVSLFWYQQALGQGPEFLTYFQNEAQLDKSGLPSDRFFAERPEGSVSTLKIQRTQQEDSAVYLCASSVRPAGNEQFFGPGTRLTVL.

The table lists this clone with many counts. The read terminates 3 residues before the CDR3 end, so the remaining end is supplied by the germline J gene. J is TRBJ2-3 and V is TRBV6-2 or TRBV6-3, with 7 bases identical to TRBD2. J lost 6 bases, V lost 1 base, and 7 bases had no gene match. CDR3 length equals 15 residues. The V gene's germline CDR1 is MNHEY and CDR2 SVGEGT. The DNA read from the CDR3 is TGTGCCAGCAGTTACTGGGCGGGAGCCGGTGATACG. Protein sequence: CASSYWAGAGDT. In full, the CDR3 reads CASSYWAGAGDTQYF.

This clone was seen at least ten times. The read comes to an end 3 residues before the CDR3 does, leaving the germline J gene to fill in the end. This chain uses TRBV6-1 with TRBJ1-1; D is ambiguous. Between the trimmed V and J ends, which lost 2 bases and 5 bases, there was a span of 18 bases. This CDR3 region has 16 residues. The germline gives CDR1 MNHNS, CDR2 SASEGT. CDR3 bases read: TGTGCCAGCAGTGAACGAGTGGGCCCTGGAAGGACTGAA. Protein sequence: CASSERVGPGRTE. The complete CDR3 protein is CASSERVGPGRTEAFF.

The CDR3 here is CASSMTGSPLEQYF. The CDR3 DNA, read in part, is TGTGCCAGTAGTATGACAGGGTCCCCCCTCGAG. The chain has TRBV19 and TRBJ2-7; 7 bases match TRBD1. The CDR3 extends 3 residues past the end of the read, so its final part is completed from the germline J gene. This CDR3 has 14 residues. Trimming cost V 3 bases and J 6 bases; bases outside gene matches: 8. CDR1 and CDR2 from the germline V gene are LNHDA and SQIVND (reference sequence).